A single sample gave rise to the 9 T cell receptor beta chains below, sequenced in a study of T cell repertoires in cytomegalovirus infection. TCRdb re-analysed the reads in MiXCR, keeping a single row per CDR3 protein. The table lists approximately 550,000 distinct CDR3 sequences, approximately 17% of them singletons, with 20% to 30% in the top ten. The sequenced sample consisted of CD8+ T cells from PBMCs. The receptors were sampled from a human donor in good health (CMV status not recorded). Some clones in this sample may be carry-over from other donors' samples.

The CDR3 DNA reads TGTGCCAGCAGCTTGGACCTCCCAGATACGCAGTATTTT. Its translation is CASSLDLPDTQYF. The genes are TRBV7-3 and TRBJ2-3; D not resolved. V shed 3 bases and J shed 4 bases, with 8 bases lying between them. The CDR3 loop spans 13 amino acids. Germline CDR1 is SGHTA and CDR2 is FQGTGA. The variable domain in full, with the rest retrieved from reference TRBV7-3 and TRBJ2-3, is GAGVSQTPSNKVTEKGKYVELRCDPISGHTALYWYRQSLGQGPEFLIYFQGTGAADDSGLPNDRFFAVRPEGSVSTLKIQRTERGDSAVYLCASSLDLPDTQYFGPGTRLTVL.

CDR3 sequence (DNA): TGTGCCATCGGTCGGACTGGCCGAAATGAGCAGTTCTTC. This sequence encodes CAIGRTGRNEQFF. The chain has TRBV10-3 and TRBJ2-1; a possible D gene is TRBD2 (5 bases). Trimming shortened V by 8 bases and J by 7 bases, and 15 bases separated the two germline ends. This CDR3 has 13 residues. CDR1 and CDR2 (germline): ENHRY, SYGVKD.

The V call is TRBV28, the J call TRBJ1-2, with a tentative D call TRBD1 (5 bases). CDR3 length: 16 amino acids. The V end was cut by 2 bases, the J end by 4 bases, with 17 bases between. Germline CDR1 reads MDHEN; CDR2 reads SYDVKM. CDR3 in DNA: TGTGCCAGCAGTTTAAGTCGGGGGACGGCAGGCTATGGCTACACCTTC. Translated: CASSLSRGTAGYGYTF.

This clonotype was detected many times. Written as DNA, the CDR3 is TGTGCCAGCAGTGCCCGGGACAGGGTAATCGCAGATACGCAGTATTTT. This sequence encodes CASSARDRVIADTQYF. V and J are TRBV6-5 and TRBJ2-3, with 9 positions matching TRBD1. The germline V gene encodes CDR1 MNHEY and CDR2 SVGAGI. Unmatched junction bases numbered 10, after V lost 5 bases and J lost 4 bases. The CDR3 covers 16 residues.

Many counts were recorded for this clonotype. The CDR3 reads CALRLAKNIQYF. The CDR3 nucleotides read TGTGCCCTTCGTCTAGCCAAAAACATTCAGTACTTC. V is TRBV6-1 and J is TRBJ2-4; no clear D gene. Germline CDR1 reads MNHNS; CDR2 reads SASEGT. Trimming took 11 bases from V and 0 from J, leaving 8 bases between them. The CDR3 has 12 amino acids.

This clonotype showed up just a few times. This sequence joins TRBV13 and TRBJ1-2; a weak D match, TRBD1 (6 bases). The CDR3 is 15 residues long. CDR1 and CDR2 (germline): PRHDT, FYEKMQ (reference sequence). V was trimmed by 3 bases and J by 4 bases, leaving 15 bases between them. This CDR3 is CASSFGAGGTYGYTF. The CDR3, as DNA: TGTGCCAGCAGCTTTGGGGCGGGGGGCACCTATGGCTACACCTTC.

The table lists this clonotype with many counts. The chain combines TRBV10-3 with TRBJ2-1, with D unclear. With 0 bases removed from V and 4 bases from J, the gap between germline ends came to 13 bases. CDR1 is ENHRY and CDR2 is SYGVKD in the germline V gene. The CDR3 runs to 16 residues. CDR3 protein: CAISESQSEQYNEQFF. In DNA form, the CDR3 reads TGTGCCATCAGTGAGTCACAGTCAGAACAGTACAATGAGCAGTTCTTC.

This clonotype was counted between two and nine times. The chain combines TRBV19 with TRBJ1-1; the D gene is possibly TRBD1 (5 bases). The germline V and J ends were trimmed by 2 bases and 2 bases, with 9 bases remaining between them. CDR1 and CDR2 from the germline V gene are LNHDA and SQIVND (reference sequence). The CDR3 extends over 14 amino acids. The CDR3: CASSIQGFNTEAFF. DNA of the CDR3: TGTGCCAGTAGTATACAGGGCTTTAACACTGAAGCTTTCTTT. Supplemented by reference TRBV19 and TRBJ1-1, the full variable domain reads DGGITQSPKYLFRKEGQNVTLSCEQNLNHDAMYWYRQDPGQGLRLIYYSQIVNDFQKGDIAEGYSVSREKKESFPLTVTSAQKNPTAFYLCASSIQGFNTEAFFGQGTRLTVV.

This clonotype was counted only a few times. This chain links TRBV27 with TRBJ2-7; D remains unclear. There are 13 residues in the CDR3. Germline assignment: CDR1 MNHEY and CDR2 SMNVEV (reference sequence). V was trimmed by 0 bases and J by 5 bases, leaving 8 bases between them. The DNA of the CDR3 is TGTGCCAGCAGTTTATCCTCCCTGAACGAGCAGTACTTC. This translates into CASSLSSLNEQYF.